The present entry profiles one T cell receptor beta chain with its context. The V gene lost 6 bases and the J gene lost 2 bases, with 16 bases spanning the gap. CDR1 and CDR2 from the germline V gene are DFQATT and SNEGSKA (reference sequence). The CDR3 contains 15 residues. This sample is drawn from a study of CD8 T cells in Susac syndrome. Random hexamers primed reverse transcription of about 0.5 to 1 ug RNA. The authors amplified TCR beta CDR3 across 54 Vbeta and 13 Jbeta using immunoSEQ multiplex PCR. TCRdb re-derived calls from the immunoSEQ multiplex PCR reads in MiXCR, one entry per CDR3 protein. The data show under 85,000 distinct CDR3 sequences, with approximately 96% seen just once and roughly 0.55% held by the top ten.

This sequence joins TRBV20-1 and TRBJ2-2; D is unresolved. Sequencing input: CD8+ T cells from PBMCs. The sequence derives from a human donor with multiple sclerosis. CDR3 nucleotide sequence: TGCAGTGCGCAAGACACCACAAGCAACACCGGGGAGCTGTTTTTT. It translates to CSAQDTTSNTGELFF.